This T cell receptor beta chain was sequenced for a study of identical twins. TCRdb processed the 5' RACE reads anew with MiXCR; each CDR3 protein has one entry. The sample lists 250,000 or so distinct CDR3 sequences; 10% to 15% were seen once. With regard to this clonotype: What it binds is unknown.

Findings and caveats of the study: The authors noted that invariant MAIT and iNKT cells could partly confound zero-insertion analyses. Within beta out-of-frame sequences, the excess sharing observed between twins was weaker. Conclusions were drawn cross-sectionally by statistical analysis, without following the same donors.

The CDR3 extends over 14 amino acids. The V gene end was trimmed by 6 bases and the J gene end by 4 bases; junction bases not matched to a gene: 5. The V gene's germline CDR1 is SGHTA and CDR2 FQGNSA. These data were also filed under a second study, of yellow fever vaccine responses in identical twins.

The chain has TRBV7-2 and TRBJ2-2; TRBD1 agrees at 7 bases. Sequenced sample: memory (CD45RO+) T cells sorted from blood. The source is a woman aged 18 to 35 in good health. CDR3 sequence (DNA): TGTGCCAGCAGACAAGACAGGGCCACCGGGGAGCTGTTTTTT. This gives the protein CASRQDRATGELFF. Variable domain in full (rest from reference TRBV7-2 and TRBJ2-2): GAGVSQSPSNKVTEKGKDVELRCDPISGHTALYWYRQSLGQGLEFLIYFQGNSAPDKSGLPSDRFSAERTGGSVSTLTIQRTQQEDSAVYLCASRQDRATGELFFGEGSRLTVL.